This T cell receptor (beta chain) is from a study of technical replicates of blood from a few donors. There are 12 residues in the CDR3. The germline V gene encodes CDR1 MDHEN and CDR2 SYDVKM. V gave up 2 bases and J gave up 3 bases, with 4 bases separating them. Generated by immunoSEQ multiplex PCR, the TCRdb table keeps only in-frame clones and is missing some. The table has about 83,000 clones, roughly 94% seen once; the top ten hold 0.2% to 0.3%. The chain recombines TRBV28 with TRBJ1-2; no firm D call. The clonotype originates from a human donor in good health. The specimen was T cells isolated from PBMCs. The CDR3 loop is CASSLTDYGYTF. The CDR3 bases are TGTGCCAGCAGTTTAACGGACTATGGCTACACCTTC.